A selection of T cell receptor beta chains follows, all from one sample in a study of technical replicates of blood from several donors. TCRdb keeps only in-frame clones here, not all; method: immunoSEQ multiplex PCR. The sample has some 14,000 clones; over 70% are singletons. The sequencing input was PBMCs. These TCRs come from a human donor in good health. The CDR3 runs from the conserved cysteine through the conserved F or W. Fields, in order: clone size, V gene, D gene, J gene, CDR3 DNA, CDR3 protein. The D gene is left open where the match is weak. Clone size is not always given. Where it is, it says once, few, many or a class for expanded clones.

-	TRBV7-6	TRBD2	TRBJ2-1	TGTGCCAGCAGCGGCCCTAGGGGGACACTAGCGGGAGGGGCTGGGAATGAGCAGTTCTTC	CASSGPRGTLAGGAGNEQFF
few	TRBV6-1	-	TRBJ2-7	TGTGCCAGCAGTGAAGGGGAACAGGCCAACGAGCAGTACTTC	CASSEGEQANEQYF
-	TRBV27	TRBD1	TRBJ1-2	TGTGCCAGCAGTGCGGGACAGAACTCTAACTATGGCTACACCTTC	CASSAGQNSNYGYTF
once	TRBV9	-	TRBJ2-7	TGTGCCAGCAGTCCTACGGGGGGACACTACGAGCAGTACTTC	CASSPTGGHYEQYF
-	TRBV5-1	TRBD1	TRBJ1-1	TGCGCCAGCAGCTTGCAACCGACAGGGTTGAACACTGAAGCTTTCTTT	CASSLQPTGLNTEAFF
once	TRBV29-1	-	TRBJ2-1	TGCAGCTCAGGGGACAATGAGCAGTTCTTC	CSSGDNEQFF
-	TRBV11-2	-	TRBJ2-7	TGTGCCAGCAGCTTGGATAGGACGTGGCTAGCCGAGCAGTACTTC	CASSLDRTWLAEQYF
-	TRBV10-2	TRBD2	TRBJ2-3	TGCGCCAGCAGTGAGTCGGTGGGACTAGCGGGCTCCACAGATACGCAGTATTTT	CASSESVGLAGSTDTQYF
-	TRBV21-1	-	TRBJ2-7	TGTGCCAGCAGCAAGGGCCTGGACAGGGAATTGTACGAGCAGTACTTC	CASSKGLDRELYEQYF
few	TRBV5-1	-	TRBJ2-7	TGCGCCAGCAGCCCACGGGGACTTAGCTACGAGCAGTACTTC	CASSPRGLSYEQYF
-	TRBV29-1	-	TRBJ2-7	TGCAGCGTCGAGGGAGGTCGCTACGAGCAGTACTTC	CSVEGGRYEQYF
once	TRBV6-1	TRBD2	TRBJ2-7	TGTGCCAGCAGTGCGACGACTAGCCCTCATAGTTTGGAGCAGTACTTC	CASSATTSPHSLEQYF
-	TRBV28	-	TRBJ2-4	TGTGCCAGCAGTTTAGGTTCGGTGGTCCTAGCCAAAAACATTCAGTACTTC	CASSLGSVVLAKNIQYF